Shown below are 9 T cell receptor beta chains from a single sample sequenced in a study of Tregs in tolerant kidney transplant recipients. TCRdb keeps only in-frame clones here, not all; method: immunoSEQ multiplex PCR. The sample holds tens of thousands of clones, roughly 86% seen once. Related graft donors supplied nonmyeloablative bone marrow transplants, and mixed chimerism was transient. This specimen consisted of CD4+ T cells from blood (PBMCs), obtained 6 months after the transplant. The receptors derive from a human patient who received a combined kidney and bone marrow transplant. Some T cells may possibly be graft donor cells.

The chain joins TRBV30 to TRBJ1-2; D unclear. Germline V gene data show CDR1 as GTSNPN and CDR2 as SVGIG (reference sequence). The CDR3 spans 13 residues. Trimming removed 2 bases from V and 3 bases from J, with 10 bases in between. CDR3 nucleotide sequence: TGTGCCTGGAGTCCATCGGGTTACTATGGCTACACCTTC. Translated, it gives CAWSPSGYYGYTF. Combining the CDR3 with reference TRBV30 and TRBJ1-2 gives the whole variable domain SQTIHQWPATLVQPVGSPLSLECTVEGTSNPNLYWYRQAAGRGLQLLFYSVGIGQISSEVPQNLSASRPQDRQFILSSKKLLLSDSGFYLCAWSPSGYYGYTFGSGTRLTVV.

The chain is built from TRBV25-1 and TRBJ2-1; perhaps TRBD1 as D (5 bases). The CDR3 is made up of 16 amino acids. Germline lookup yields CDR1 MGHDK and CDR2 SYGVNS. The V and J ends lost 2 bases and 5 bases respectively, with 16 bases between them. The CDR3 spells CASSEMDMGINNEQFF. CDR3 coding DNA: TGTGCCAGCAGTGAAATGGACATGGGCATTAACAATGAGCAGTTCTTC.

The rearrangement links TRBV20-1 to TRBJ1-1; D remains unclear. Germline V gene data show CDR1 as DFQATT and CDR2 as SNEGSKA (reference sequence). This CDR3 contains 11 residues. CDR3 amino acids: CRGSRNTEAFF. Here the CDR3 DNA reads TGCAGGGGGAGTAGGAACACTGAAGCTTTCTTT.

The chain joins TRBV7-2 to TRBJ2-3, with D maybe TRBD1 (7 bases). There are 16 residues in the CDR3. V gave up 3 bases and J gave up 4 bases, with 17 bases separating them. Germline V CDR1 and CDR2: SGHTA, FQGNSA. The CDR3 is CASSLDAGQKADTQYF. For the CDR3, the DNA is TGTGCCAGCAGCTTGGACGCGGGACAGAAGGCAGATACGCAGTATTTT.

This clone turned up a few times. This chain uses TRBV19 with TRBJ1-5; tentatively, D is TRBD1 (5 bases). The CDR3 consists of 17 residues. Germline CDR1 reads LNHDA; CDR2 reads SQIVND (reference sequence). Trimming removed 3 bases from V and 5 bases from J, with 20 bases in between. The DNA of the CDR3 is TGTGCCAGTAGTATGGGGGGAGTGGGGCTTATGGATCAGCCCCAGCATTTT. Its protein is CASSMGGVGLMDQPQHF.

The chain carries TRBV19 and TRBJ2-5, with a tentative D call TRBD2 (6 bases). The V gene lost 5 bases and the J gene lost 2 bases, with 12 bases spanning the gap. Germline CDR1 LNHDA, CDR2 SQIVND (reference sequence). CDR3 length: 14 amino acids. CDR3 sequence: CASSSGTPQETQYF. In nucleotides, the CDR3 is TGTGCCAGTAGTTCGGGGACTCCACAAGAGACCCAGTACTTC.

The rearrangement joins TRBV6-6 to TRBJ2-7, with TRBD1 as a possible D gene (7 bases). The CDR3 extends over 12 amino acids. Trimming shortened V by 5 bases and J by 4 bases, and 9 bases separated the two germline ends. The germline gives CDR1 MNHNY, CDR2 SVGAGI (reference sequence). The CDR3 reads CASSPGGYEQYF. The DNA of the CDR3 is TGTGCCAGCAGTCCAGGGGGGTACGAGCAGTACTTC.

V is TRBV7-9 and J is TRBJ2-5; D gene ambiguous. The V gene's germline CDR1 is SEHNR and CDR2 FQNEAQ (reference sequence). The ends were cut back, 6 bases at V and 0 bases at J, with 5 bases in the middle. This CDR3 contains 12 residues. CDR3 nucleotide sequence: TGTGCCAGCAGGAGTAACCAAGAGACCCAGTACTTC. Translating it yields CASRSNQETQYF.

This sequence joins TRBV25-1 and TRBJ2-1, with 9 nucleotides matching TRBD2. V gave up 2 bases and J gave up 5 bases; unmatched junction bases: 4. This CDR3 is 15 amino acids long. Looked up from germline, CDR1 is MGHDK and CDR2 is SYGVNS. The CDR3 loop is CASSEAKRGDNEQFF. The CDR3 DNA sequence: TGTGCCAGCAGTGAAGCTAAGCGGGGGGACAATGAGCAGTTCTTC.